This T cell receptor beta chain was sequenced during a study of PD-L1 blockade in urothelial cancer. Study-level background: At some point between 2012 and 2014, patients got going on atezolizumab, taking 1,200 mg intravenously every 3 weeks.

The CDR3 consists of 13 residues. Deletions cut 6 bases from V and 4 bases from J, with 12 bases between. Germline CDR1 is SNHLY and CDR2 is FYNNEI. Time point in this sample: pretreatment peripheral blood. The table came from immunoSEQ multiplex PCR; TCRdb's copy has only in-frame clones and leaves some out. The table shows about 55,000 clones, with around 72% occurring only once. The input for sequencing was PBMCs, taken around atezolizumab (anti-PD-L1) treatment. The J gene is TRBJ2-5, the V gene TRBV2, with D maybe TRBD2 (6 bases). This TCR came from an older man with urothelial cancer. In DNA form, the CDR3 reads TGTGCCAGCAGAGGGGACTTCGCAGAGACCCAGTACTTC. It translates to CASRGDFAETQYF.